The next 3 T cell receptor beta chains were all read from a single sample in a study of beta chain features in type 1 diabetes. Study conclusions and caveats: Shortening that was moderate but significant affected the TCRB CDR3s of Type 1 diabetes patients in all four CD4+ subsets.

Since all of the isolated RNA was reverse transcribed, expressed TCRB transcripts were what got sequenced. Generated by immunoSEQ multiplex PCR, the TCRdb table keeps only in-frame clones and is missing some. The top ten hold roughly 0.75% of the sample, which has 100,000 to 150,000 clones, about 10% seen once. Their cognate antigens are unknown. The sample taken for sequencing was central memory CD4+ T cells from blood. The receptors come from a man aged 25 to 40 with type 1 diabetes.

The chain combines TRBV7-2 with TRBJ2-7; TRBD2 matches at 12 bases. The CDR3 is made up of 17 amino acids. Germline V lookup: CDR1 SGHTA, CDR2 FQGNSA. With V trimmed by 5 bases and J by 4 bases, 12 bases remained unmatched. For the CDR3, the DNA is TGTGCCAGCAGCCTTACCGCTAGCGGGGGGGCCTGGTACGAGCAGTACTTC. Protein: CASSLTASGGAWYEQYF. Filled out from reference TRBV7-2 and TRBJ2-7, the complete variable domain reads GAGVSQSPSNKVTEKGKDVELRCDPISGHTALYWYRQSLGQGLEFLIYFQGNSAPDKSGLPSDRFSAERTGGSVSTLTIQRTQQEDSAVYLCASSLTASGGAWYEQYFGPGTRLTVT.

The CDR3 loop reads CASSALAGGNNEQFF. The CDR3 nucleotides are TGTGCCAGCAGTGCCCTAGCGGGGGGGAACAATGAGCAGTTCTTC. This chain connects TRBV6-1 to TRBJ2-1; 12 positions agree with TRBD2. Trimming cost V 4 bases and J 5 bases; bases outside gene matches: 3. This CDR3 is 15 amino acids long. CDR1 is MNHNS and CDR2 is SASEGT in the germline V gene.

V is TRBV7-2 and J is TRBJ2-7, with TRBD2 matching 10 bases. J was trimmed by 3 bases and V by 6 bases; bases with no gene match: 8. There are 15 residues in the CDR3. Germline values: CDR1 SGHTA, CDR2 FQGNSA. The CDR3 DNA reads as TGTGCCAGCAGGCCCCAGGGACTAGCGTTCTACGAGCAGTACTTC. It is translated as CASRPQGLAFYEQYF.